These 15 T cell receptor beta chains came from one sample sequenced in a study of CD8+ T cells in alopecia areata. Regarding treatment: oral pan-JAK inhibitor, 5-10 mg twice daily. cDNA reverse transcribed from extracted RNA served as the sequencing template. Clones were read by immunoSEQ multiplex PCR, and TCRdb kept only the in-frame ones, dropping some. The sample lists 90,000 to 120,000 clones, about 83% seen once, with around 25% in the top ten. This material consisted of CD8+ T cells sorted from blood, taken at week 24, from a patient treated with tofacitinib. These receptors were taken from a human donor with alopecia areata.

Concerning this clone: One end of the junction does not line up with germline, which may come from a read error. The chain combines TRBV29-1 with TRBJ2-7; D is unresolved. This CDR3 spans 14 amino acids. Germline-derived CDR1 and CDR2 are SQVTM and ANQGSEA. The CDR3: CSAFFSDGSYDQYF. The CDR3, as DNA: TGCAGCGCCTTCTTCTCGGACGGATCCTACGACCAGTACTTC.

The chain uses TRBV15 and TRBJ2-3, with 7 positions matching TRBD1. Germline V gene lookup returns CDR1 LNHNV and CDR2 YYDKDF (reference sequence). With 0 bases clipped from V and 4 bases from J, the junction kept 4 bases outside the gene matches. The CDR3 runs 15 residues. The CDR3 region has the DNA TGTGCCACCAGCAGAGATGACAGGGCTGCAGATACGCAGTATTTT. It specifies CATSRDDRAADTQYF.

This clone occurred a few times. J is TRBJ2-7 and V is TRBV29-1; perhaps TRBD1 as D (6 bases). Germline CDR1 is SQVTM and CDR2 is ANQGSEA. The CDR3 is made up of 13 amino acids. Trimming removed 6 bases at V and 0 bases at J, with 12 bases between. For the CDR3, the DNA is TGCAGCGTACGACAGGTTAGCTCCTACGAGCAGTACTTC. Translated, it gives CSVRQVSSYEQYF.

V and J are TRBV28 and TRBJ2-2; 11 bases are a match to TRBD1. In germline, CDR1 is MDHEN, CDR2 SYDVKM. The CDR3 sequence is 14 residues long. V shed 8 bases and J 5 bases; nucleotides not matched to a gene: 4. Here the CDR3 DNA reads TGTGCCAGCGACGGGACAGGGGGAACCGGGGAGCTGTTTTTT. Translation gives CASDGTGGTGELFF.

This chain uses TRBV29-1 with TRBJ1-2; D may be TRBD1 (5 bases). The germline gives CDR1 SQVTM, CDR2 ANQGSEA. Trimming removed 6 bases from V and 3 bases from J, with 8 bases in between. This CDR3 is built from 11 residues. In nucleotides, the CDR3 is TGCAGCGTGGGGGGTGACTATGGCTACACCTTC. Protein: CSVGGDYGYTF.

This chain connects TRBV7-2 to TRBJ2-2; D is unclear. Per the germline V gene, CDR1 is SGHTA and CDR2 is FQGNSA. V gave up 2 bases and J gave up 9 bases, with 10 bases separating them. The CDR3 is made up of 13 amino acids. CDR3 nucleotide sequence: TGTGCCAGCAGCTTAAACAGTGTGAGGGAGCTGTTTTTT. Protein sequence: CASSLNSVRELFF. Full variable domain (outside the CDR3, taken from reference TRBV7-2 and TRBJ2-2): GAGVSQSPSNKVTEKGKDVELRCDPISGHTALYWYRQSLGQGLEFLIYFQGNSAPDKSGLPSDRFSAERTGGSVSTLTIQRTQQEDSAVYLCASSLNSVRELFFGEGSRLTVL.

The J gene is TRBJ2-5, the V gene TRBV2; perhaps TRBD1 as D (5 bases). The V gene's germline CDR1 is SNHLY and CDR2 FYNNEI. V was clipped by 4 bases and J by 2 bases, with 14 bases between them. CDR3 length: 15 amino acids. The CDR3 sequence: CASSVGQRNQETQYF. CDR3 nucleotide sequence: TGTGCCAGCAGTGTTGGACAACGGAATCAAGAGACCCAGTACTTC.

This rearrangement joins TRBV7-9 to TRBJ2-5; D possibly corresponds to TRBD1 (6 bases). Germline V gene lookup returns CDR1 SEHNR and CDR2 FQNEAQ (reference sequence). The CDR3 runs 14 residues. V was trimmed by 4 bases and J by 1 base, leaving 10 bases between them. The CDR3 nucleotides are TGTGCCAGCAGCTCTGACAGGCGCCAAGAGACCCAGTACTTC. This gives the protein CASSSDRRQETQYF.

The CDR3 protein is CASSLTVQGTYGYTF. CDR3 DNA: TGTGCCAGCAGCTTAACGGTGCAGGGGACCTATGGCTACACCTTC. The chain is built from TRBV11-2 and TRBJ1-2; TRBD1 might be the D (6 bases). V lost 2 bases and J 4 bases, leaving 14 bases between the germline ends. Looked up from germline, CDR1 is SGHAT and CDR2 is FQNNGV. This CDR3 spans 15 amino acids.

The chain uses TRBV29-1 and TRBJ2-3; D may be TRBD2 (5 bases). The CDR3 runs 14 residues. Between the trimmed V and J ends, which lost 8 bases and 0 bases, there was a span of 15 bases. The germline V gene has CDR1 SQVTM and CDR2 ANQGSEA. The CDR3 nucleotides read TGCAGCTGTGGGAGCCGGACGAGCACAGATACGCAGTATTTT. Translated, it gives CSCGSRTSTDTQYF.

This chain connects TRBV29-1 to TRBJ2-5, with 13 bases that match TRBD2. V shed 0 bases and J 1 base; nucleotides not matched to a gene: 8. This CDR3 has 18 residues. The germline gives CDR1 SQVTM, CDR2 ANQGSEA. The CDR3 DNA sequence: TGCAGCGTTGAAGATCAGGAGACTAGCGGGGGGAGCCAAGAGACCCAGTACTTC. It codes for CSVEDQETSGGSQETQYF.

The chain employs TRBV6-5 and TRBJ2-5; D might be TRBD1 or TRBD2, each matching 5 bases. Trimming left V 8 bases short and J 5 bases short, with 12 bases between. CDR3 length equals 12 residues. Germline V CDR1 and CDR2: MNHEY, SVGAGI. The DNA of the CDR3 is TGTGCCAGCGGGGGTTTTGGCGAGACCCAGTACTTC. As protein: CASGGFGETQYF.

The chain uses TRBV5-4 and TRBJ2-7; D ambiguous. This CDR3 contains 13 residues. Looked up from germline, CDR1 is SGHNT and CDR2 is YYREEE (reference sequence). Trimming stripped 4 bases from V and 0 bases from J, with 8 bases between. The CDR3 sequence is CASSLGHSYEQYF. In nucleotides, the CDR3 is TGTGCCAGCAGCCTCGGTCACTCCTACGAGCAGTACTTC.

The rearrangement uses TRBV19 and TRBJ2-1; tentative D call: TRBD1 (6 bases). Germline-derived CDR1 and CDR2 are LNHDA and SQIVND (reference sequence). The V end lost 4 bases, the J end lost 6 bases, and 19 bases lay between the germline ends. The CDR3 covers 16 residues. CDR3 region: CASSTRWDTSRNEQFF. CDR3 nucleotide sequence: TGTGCCAGTAGTACAAGGTGGGACACGTCTCGCAATGAGCAGTTCTTC.

The CDR3 spells CASSPGTSTDTQYF. Written as DNA, the CDR3 is TGTGCCAGCAGTCCCGGGACTTCCACAGATACGCAGTATTTT. The rearrangement uses TRBV6-6 and TRBJ2-3; tentative D call: TRBD2 (6 bases). This CDR3 has 14 residues. The V gene lost 5 bases and the J gene lost 2 bases, with 11 bases spanning the gap. Germline loops: CDR1 MNHNY, CDR2 SVGAGI (reference sequence).